This T cell receptor beta chain was captured in a study of shared clonotypes between healthy human individuals. Only in-frame clones appear in the TCRdb table, and some are missing; sequencing was by immunoSEQ multiplex PCR. Of about 300,000 clones listed, under 80% were seen once; the top ten hold about a tenth. Study-wide results and caveats: The sole specimen, blood, was sampled, and tissue repertoires likely differ.

On this clone: Its antigen is as yet unknown.

The sample taken for sequencing was memory CD4+ T cells sorted from blood. Subset meaning: CD45RA-negative fraction. This sequence was found in a man aged 25-40 years in good health.

CDR3 bases: TGCGCCAGCGGAGACAGCGCTAATGGCTACACCTTC. Translated: CASGDSANGYTF. This chain connects TRBV5-1 to TRBJ1-2; a possible D gene is TRBD1 (5 bases). Germline V lookup: CDR1 SGHRS, CDR2 YFSETQ. The CDR3 is made up of 12 amino acids. Trimming pared 7 bases from V and 6 bases from J, leaving 13 bases between.